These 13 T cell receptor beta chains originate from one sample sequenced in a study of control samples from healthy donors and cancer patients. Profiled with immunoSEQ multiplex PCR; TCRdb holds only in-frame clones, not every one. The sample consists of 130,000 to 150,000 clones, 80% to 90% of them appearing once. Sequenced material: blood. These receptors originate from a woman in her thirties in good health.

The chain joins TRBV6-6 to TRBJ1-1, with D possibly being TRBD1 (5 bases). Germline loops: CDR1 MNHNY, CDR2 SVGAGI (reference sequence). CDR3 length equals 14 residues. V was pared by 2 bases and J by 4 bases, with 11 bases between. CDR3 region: CASSYTGGGTEAFF. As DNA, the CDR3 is TGTGCCAGCAGTTACACTGGGGGAGGCACTGAAGCTTTCTTT.

DNA of the CDR3: TGCGCCAGCCGCCTTGGGGTGACTAATGAAAAACTGTTTTTT. Amino acid sequence: CASRLGVTNEKLFF. This chain links TRBV5-1 with TRBJ1-4; D unresolved. This CDR3 region has 14 residues. Trimming left V 7 bases short and J 2 bases short, with 12 bases between. Germline values: CDR1 SGHRS, CDR2 YFSETQ.

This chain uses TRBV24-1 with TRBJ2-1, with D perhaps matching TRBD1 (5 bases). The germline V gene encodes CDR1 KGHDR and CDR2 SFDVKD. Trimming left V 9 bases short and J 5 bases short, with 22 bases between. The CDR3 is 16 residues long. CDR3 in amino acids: CATALGQGGSDNEQFF. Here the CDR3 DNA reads TGTGCCACCGCCTTAGGGCAGGGTGGATCGGACAATGAGCAGTTCTTC.

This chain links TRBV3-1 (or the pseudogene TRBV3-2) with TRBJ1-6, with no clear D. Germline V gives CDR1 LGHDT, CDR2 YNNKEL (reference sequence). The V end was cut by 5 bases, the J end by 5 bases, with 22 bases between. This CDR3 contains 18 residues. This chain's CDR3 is CASSAYRPFIHHNSPLHF. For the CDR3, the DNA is TGTGCCAGCAGCGCGTATCGTCCCTTCATACATCATAATTCACCCCTCCACTTT.

The CDR3 DNA reads TGTGCCAGCTCGGCGCGGGCAGTGTCTAATGAAAAACTGTTTTTT. It translates to CASSARAVSNEKLFF. The V gene is TRBV5-6, the J gene TRBJ1-4, with D unresolved. The CDR3 totals 15 residues. The V end was cut by 7 bases, the J end by 3 bases, with 16 bases between. Per germline, CDR1 SGHDT and CDR2 YYEEEE.

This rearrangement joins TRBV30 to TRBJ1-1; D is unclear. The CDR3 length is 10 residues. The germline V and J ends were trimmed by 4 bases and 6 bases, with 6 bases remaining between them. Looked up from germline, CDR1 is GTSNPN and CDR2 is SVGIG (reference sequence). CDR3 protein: CAWIMAEAFF. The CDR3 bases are TGTGCCTGGATTATGGCTGAAGCTTTCTTT.

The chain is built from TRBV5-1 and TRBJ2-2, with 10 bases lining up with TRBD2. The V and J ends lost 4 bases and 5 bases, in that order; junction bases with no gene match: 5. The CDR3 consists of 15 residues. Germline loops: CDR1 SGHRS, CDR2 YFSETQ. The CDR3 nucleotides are TGCGCCAGCAGCGATTTAGCGGGAGGTACCGGGGAGCTGTTTTTT. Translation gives CASSDLAGGTGELFF.

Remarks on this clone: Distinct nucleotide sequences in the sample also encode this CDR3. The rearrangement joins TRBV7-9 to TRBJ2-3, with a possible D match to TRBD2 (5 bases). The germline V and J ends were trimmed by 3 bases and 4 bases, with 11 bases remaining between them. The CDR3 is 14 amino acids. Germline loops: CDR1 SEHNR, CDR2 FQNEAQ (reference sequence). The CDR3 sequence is CASSFGLEADTQYF. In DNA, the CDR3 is TGTGCCAGCAGCTTCGGACTCGAGGCAGATACGCAGTATTTT.

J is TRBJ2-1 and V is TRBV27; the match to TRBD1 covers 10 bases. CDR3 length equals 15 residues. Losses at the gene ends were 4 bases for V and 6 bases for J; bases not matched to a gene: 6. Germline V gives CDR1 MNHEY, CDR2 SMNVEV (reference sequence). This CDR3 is CASSYRTGGSNEQFF. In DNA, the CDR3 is TGTGCCAGCAGTTACCGGACAGGGGGGAGCAATGAGCAGTTCTTC.

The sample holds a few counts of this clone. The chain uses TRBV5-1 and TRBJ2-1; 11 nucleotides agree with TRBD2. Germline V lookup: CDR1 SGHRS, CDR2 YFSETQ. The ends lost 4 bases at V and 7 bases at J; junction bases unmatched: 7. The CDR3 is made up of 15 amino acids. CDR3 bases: TGCGCCAGCAGCACAACTAGCGGGAGAGGTAATGAGCAGTTCTTC. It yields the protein CASSTTSGRGNEQFF.

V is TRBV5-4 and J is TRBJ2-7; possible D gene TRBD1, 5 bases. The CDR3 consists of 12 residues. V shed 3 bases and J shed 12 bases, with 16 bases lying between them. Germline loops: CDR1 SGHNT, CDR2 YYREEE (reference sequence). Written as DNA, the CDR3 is TGTGCCAGCAGCTCCAGACAGCGTGAAAGGTACTTC. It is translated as CASSSRQRERYF.

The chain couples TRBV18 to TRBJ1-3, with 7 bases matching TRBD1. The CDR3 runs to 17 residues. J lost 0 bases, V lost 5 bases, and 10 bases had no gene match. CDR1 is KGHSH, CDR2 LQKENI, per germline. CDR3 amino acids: CASSARQGRDSGNTIYF. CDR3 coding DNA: TGTGCCAGCTCAGCACGACAGGGCCGAGACTCTGGAAACACCATATATTTT.

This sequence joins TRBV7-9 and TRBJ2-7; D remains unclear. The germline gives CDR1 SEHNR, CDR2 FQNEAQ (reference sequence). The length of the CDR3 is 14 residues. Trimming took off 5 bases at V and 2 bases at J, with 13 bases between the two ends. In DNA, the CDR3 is TGTGCCAGCAGCCGTATCGGGCTCACCTACGAGCAGTACTTC. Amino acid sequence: CASSRIGLTYEQYF.